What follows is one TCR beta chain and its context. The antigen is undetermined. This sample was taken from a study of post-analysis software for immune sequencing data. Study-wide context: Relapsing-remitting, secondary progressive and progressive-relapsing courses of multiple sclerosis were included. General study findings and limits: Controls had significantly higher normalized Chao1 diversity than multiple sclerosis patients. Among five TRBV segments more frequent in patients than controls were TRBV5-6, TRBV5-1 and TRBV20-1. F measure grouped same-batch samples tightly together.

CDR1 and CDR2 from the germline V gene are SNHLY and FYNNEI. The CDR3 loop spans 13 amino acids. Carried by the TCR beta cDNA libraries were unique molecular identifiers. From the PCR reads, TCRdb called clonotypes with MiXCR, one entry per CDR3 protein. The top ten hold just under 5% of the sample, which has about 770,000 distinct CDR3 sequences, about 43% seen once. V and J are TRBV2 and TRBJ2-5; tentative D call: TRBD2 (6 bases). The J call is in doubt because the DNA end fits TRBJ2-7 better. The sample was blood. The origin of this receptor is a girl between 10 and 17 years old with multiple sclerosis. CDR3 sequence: CATLGGDSPEQYF. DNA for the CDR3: TGTGCCACTCTTGGCGGGGATTCGCCCGAGCAGTACTTC.